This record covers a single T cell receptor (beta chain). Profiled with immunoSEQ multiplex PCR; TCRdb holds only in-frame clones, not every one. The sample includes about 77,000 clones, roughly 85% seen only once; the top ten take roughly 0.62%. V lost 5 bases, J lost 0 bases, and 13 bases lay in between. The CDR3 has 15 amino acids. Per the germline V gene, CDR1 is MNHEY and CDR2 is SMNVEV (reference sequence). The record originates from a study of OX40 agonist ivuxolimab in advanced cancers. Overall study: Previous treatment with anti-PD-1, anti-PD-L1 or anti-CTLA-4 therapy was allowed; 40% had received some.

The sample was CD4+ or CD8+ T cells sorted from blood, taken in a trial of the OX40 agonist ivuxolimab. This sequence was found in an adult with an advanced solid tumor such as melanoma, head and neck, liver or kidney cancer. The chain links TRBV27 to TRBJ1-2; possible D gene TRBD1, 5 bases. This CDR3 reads CASSPGPAANYGYTF. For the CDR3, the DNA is TGTGCCAGCAGTCCGGGACCGGCAGCTAACTATGGCTACACCTTC.